Reported below is one T cell receptor (beta chain). In the authors' methods: Nucleated cell counts were estimated from reference gene primer amplification. Profiling relied on immunoSEQ multiplex PCR, and the TCRdb table lists in-frame clones only, not all of them. V and J calls plus clone size are reproduced from that table; the DNA served to infer D and trimming. Found here are roughly 120,000 clones, over 65% of them singletons; the top ten hold about 0.85%. This CDR3 region has 17 residues. V gave up 0 bases and J gave up 0 bases, with 13 bases separating them. From germline, CDR1 is SGHRS and CDR2 YFSETQ. This sample is drawn from a study of blood T cell repertoires in COVID-19. Looking at the study overall: Samples of COVID-19 (acute and convalescent) were obtained from the United States, Italy and Spain. T cells, B-cell-depleted T cells, or PBMCs supplied cDNA or gDNA.

This clonotype originated in a human donor with acute or convalescent COVID-19. The donor label of this sample is uncertain. The sequenced sample consisted of peripheral blood. This sequence joins TRBV5-1 and TRBJ1-3; D gene ambiguous. In DNA form, the CDR3 reads TGCGCCAGCAGCTTGGGGTCACAGAGAAGCTCTGGAAACACCATATATTTT. It translates to CASSLGSQRSSGNTIYF.